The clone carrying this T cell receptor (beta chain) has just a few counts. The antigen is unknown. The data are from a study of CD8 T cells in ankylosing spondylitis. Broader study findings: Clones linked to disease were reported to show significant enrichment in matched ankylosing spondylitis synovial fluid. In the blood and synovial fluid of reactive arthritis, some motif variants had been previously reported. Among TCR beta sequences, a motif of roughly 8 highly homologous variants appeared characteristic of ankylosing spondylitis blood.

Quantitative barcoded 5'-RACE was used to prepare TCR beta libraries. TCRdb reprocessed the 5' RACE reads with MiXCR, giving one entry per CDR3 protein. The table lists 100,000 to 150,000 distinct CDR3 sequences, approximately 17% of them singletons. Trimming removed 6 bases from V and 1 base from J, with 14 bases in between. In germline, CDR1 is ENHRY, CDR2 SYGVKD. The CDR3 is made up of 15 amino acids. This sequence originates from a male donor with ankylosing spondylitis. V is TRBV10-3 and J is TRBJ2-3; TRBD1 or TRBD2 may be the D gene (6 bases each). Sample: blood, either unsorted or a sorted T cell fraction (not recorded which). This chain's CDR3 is CAIRGGSWGTDTQYF. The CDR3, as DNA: TGTGCCATCAGAGGGGGGAGCTGGGGCACAGATACGCAGTATTTT.